Each of the 9 T cell receptor beta chains below was sequenced from the same sample in a study of cytomegalovirus exposure and HLA in healthy donors. The PCR was carried out with 60 Vbeta primers and 13 Jbeta primers. Sequenced by immunoSEQ multiplex PCR; TCRdb stores in-frame clones only, minus some. Of some 110,000 clones listed, over 60% are singletons. Input material: PBMCs. All receptors come from a man under 40 in good health and CMV-seropositive.

The chain has TRBV15 and TRBJ2-7; the match to TRBD1 covers 10 bases. CDR1 is LNHNV and CDR2 is YYDKDF in the germline V gene (reference sequence). Trimming cost V 4 bases and J 4 bases; bases outside gene matches: 4. This CDR3 contains 14 residues. The CDR3 DNA sequence: TGTGCCACCAGCAAGACAGGGGGCGCGTACGAGCAGTACTTC. Translated: CATSKTGGAYEQYF. Supplemented by reference TRBV15 and TRBJ2-7, the full variable domain reads DAMVIQNPRYQVTQFGKPVTLSCSQTLNHNVMYWYQQKSSQAPKLLFHYYDKDFNNEADTPDNFQSRRPNTSFCFLDIRSPGLGDTAMYLCATSKTGGAYEQYFGPGTRLTVT.

This clone was seen ten or more times. This chain connects TRBV10-2 to TRBJ1-2; D remains unclear. V was cut by 5 bases and J by 1 base, with 8 bases left in between. Germline CDR1 reads WSHSY; CDR2 reads SAAADI. The CDR3 spans 13 residues. The CDR3 DNA follows: TGCGCCAGCAGTTCTACAGTTAACTATGGCTACACCTTC. Its protein is CASSSTVNYGYTF.

The chain has TRBV9 and TRBJ1-1; D gene uncertain. The CDR3 has 13 residues. Trimming removed 0 bases from V and 5 bases from J, with 8 bases in between. Germline V gives CDR1 SGDLS, CDR2 YYNGEE. The CDR3, as DNA: TGTGCCAGCAGCGTAGATGAGCGGACTGAAGCTTTCTTT. Residues: CASSVDERTEAFF.

This clone has just a few counts. In DNA, the CDR3 is TGTGCCAGCAGTGAATATGGGGGGGGGCCGCGGGGAGATACGCAGTATTTT. Translated: CASSEYGGGPRGDTQYF. The chain combines TRBV25-1 with TRBJ2-3; tentatively, D is TRBD2 (7 bases). V lost 0 bases to trimming and J lost 5 bases, with 18 bases between them. Germline loops: CDR1 MGHDK, CDR2 SYGVNS. This CDR3 is 17 amino acids long.

This clone was counted between two and nine times. The V and J genes are TRBV6-1 and TRBJ1-6; D might be TRBD1 (5 bases). Per the germline V gene, CDR1 is MNHNS and CDR2 is SASEGT. This CDR3 region has 15 residues. The V and J ends lost 5 bases and 6 bases respectively, with 14 bases between them. The CDR3 DNA reads as TGTGCCAGCAGTACCAGGGCCGTCCCTAATTCACCCCTCCACTTT. The encoded protein is CASSTRAVPNSPLHF.

V gene TRBV14 combines with J gene TRBJ1-1; a weak D match, TRBD1 (5 bases). Looked up from germline, CDR1 is SGHDN and CDR2 is FVKESK. This CDR3 is 14 amino acids long. Trimming cost V 2 bases and J 0 bases, with 7 bases left between them. The CDR3 nucleotides are TGTGCCAGCAGCCAAACAGGACTGAACACTGAAGCTTTCTTT. Translation gives CASSQTGLNTEAFF.

This chain uses TRBV27 with TRBJ2-7; D is unresolved. Trimming pared 6 bases from V and 3 bases from J, leaving 15 bases between. Germline V lookup: CDR1 MNHEY, CDR2 SMNVEV (reference sequence). The CDR3 consists of 14 residues. The CDR3 spells CASSSRSPGYEQYF. Written as DNA, the CDR3 is TGTGCCAGCAGCTCCCGCTCACCGGGCTACGAGCAGTACTTC.

The rearrangement joins TRBV2 to TRBJ1-6, with D tentatively TRBD1 (5 bases). Germline lookup yields CDR1 SNHLY and CDR2 FYNNEI. With 6 bases removed from V and 8 bases from J, the gap between germline ends came to 17 bases. The CDR3 consists of 15 residues. The CDR3 nucleotides are TGTGCCAGCAGCATGCAGGGTCCCAGGTATTCACCCCTCCACTTT. Amino acid sequence: CASSMQGPRYSPLHF.

Note on this clone: Other DNA sequences in the sample encode the same CDR3. As DNA, the CDR3 is TGTGCCAGCAGTTTCACAGGGGACCAAGAGACCCAGTACTTC. It codes for CASSFTGDQETQYF. The chain couples TRBV27 to TRBJ2-5; TRBD1 agrees at 7 bases. The junction had 1 base not matched to a gene; V was cut back by 3 bases and J by 0 bases. The germline CDR1 and CDR2 sequences are MNHEY and SMNVEV (reference sequence). The CDR3 is made up of 14 amino acids.